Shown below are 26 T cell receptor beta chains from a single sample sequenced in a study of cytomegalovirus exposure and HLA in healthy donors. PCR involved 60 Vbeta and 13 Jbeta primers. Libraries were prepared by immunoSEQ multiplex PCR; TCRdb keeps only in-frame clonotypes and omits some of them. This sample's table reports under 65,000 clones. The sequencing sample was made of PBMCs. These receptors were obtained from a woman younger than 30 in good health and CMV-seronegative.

The CDR3 DNA reads as TGTGCCAGCAGCTTAGGGACAGGGCCCTATGGCTACACCTTC. This gives the protein CASSLGTGPYGYTF. The chain couples TRBV7-2 to TRBJ1-2; 8 nucleotides line up with TRBD1. V lost 1 base, J lost 4 bases, and 2 bases stayed unmatched. The CDR3 consists of 14 residues. Germline CDR1 and CDR2: SGHTA and FQGNSA.

The CDR3 reads CASSSGTTSATEAFF. The CDR3 DNA sequence: TGTGCCAGCAGCTCCGGGACAACCTCAGCCACTGAAGCTTTCTTT. This sequence joins TRBV5-4 and TRBJ1-1; weak D call: TRBD1 (6 bases). There are 15 residues in the CDR3. V was trimmed by 3 bases and J by 4 bases, leaving 16 bases between them. Germline CDR1 SGHNT, CDR2 YYREEE (reference sequence).

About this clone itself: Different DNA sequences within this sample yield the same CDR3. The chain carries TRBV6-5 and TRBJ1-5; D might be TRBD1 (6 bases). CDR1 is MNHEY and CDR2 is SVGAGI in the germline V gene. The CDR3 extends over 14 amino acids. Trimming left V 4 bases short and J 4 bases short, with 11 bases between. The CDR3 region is CASSSLGGNQPQHF. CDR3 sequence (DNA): TGTGCCAGCAGTTCGCTAGGGGGAAATCAGCCCCAGCATTTT.

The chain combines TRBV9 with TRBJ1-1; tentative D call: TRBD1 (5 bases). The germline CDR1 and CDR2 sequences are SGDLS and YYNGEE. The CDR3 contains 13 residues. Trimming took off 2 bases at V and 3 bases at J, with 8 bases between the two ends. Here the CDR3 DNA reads TGTGCCAGCAGCGTCGACAGCTACACTGAAGCTTTCTTT. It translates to CASSVDSYTEAFF.

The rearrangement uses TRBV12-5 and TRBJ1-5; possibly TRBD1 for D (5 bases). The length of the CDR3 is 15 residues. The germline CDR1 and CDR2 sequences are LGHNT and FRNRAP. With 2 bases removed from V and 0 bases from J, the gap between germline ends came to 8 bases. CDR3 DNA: TGTGCTAGTGGTTTGTTGACAGATAGCAATCAGCCCCAGCATTTT. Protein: CASGLLTDSNQPQHF.

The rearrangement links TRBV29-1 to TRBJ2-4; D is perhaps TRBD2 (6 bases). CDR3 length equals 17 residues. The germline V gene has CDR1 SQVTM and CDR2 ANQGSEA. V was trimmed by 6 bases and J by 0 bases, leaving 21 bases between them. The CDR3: CSVPVPPGVLAKNIQYF. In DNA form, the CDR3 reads TGCAGCGTCCCCGTTCCCCCGGGGGTACTAGCCAAAAACATTCAGTACTTC.

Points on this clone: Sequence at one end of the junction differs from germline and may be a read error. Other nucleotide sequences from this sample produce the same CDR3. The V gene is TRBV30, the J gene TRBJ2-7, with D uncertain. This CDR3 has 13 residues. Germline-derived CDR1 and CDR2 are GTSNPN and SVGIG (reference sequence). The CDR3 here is CAWNGLGSYEQYF. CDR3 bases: TGCGCCTGGAACGGGTTGGGCTCCTACGAGCAGTACTTC.

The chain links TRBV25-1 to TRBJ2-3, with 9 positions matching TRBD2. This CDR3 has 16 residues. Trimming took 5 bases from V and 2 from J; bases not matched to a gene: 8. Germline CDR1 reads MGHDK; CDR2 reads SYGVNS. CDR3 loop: CASSKSGTSYTDTQYF. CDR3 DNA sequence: TGTGCCAGCAGTAAATCCGGGACTAGCTACACAGATACGCAGTATTTT.

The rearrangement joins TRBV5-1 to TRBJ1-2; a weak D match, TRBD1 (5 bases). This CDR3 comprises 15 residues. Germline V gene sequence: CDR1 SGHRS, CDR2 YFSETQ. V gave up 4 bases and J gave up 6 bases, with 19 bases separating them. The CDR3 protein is CASSQDAGFKDGYTF. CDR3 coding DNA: TGCGCCAGCAGCCAGGATGCAGGGTTTAAGGATGGCTACACCTTC.

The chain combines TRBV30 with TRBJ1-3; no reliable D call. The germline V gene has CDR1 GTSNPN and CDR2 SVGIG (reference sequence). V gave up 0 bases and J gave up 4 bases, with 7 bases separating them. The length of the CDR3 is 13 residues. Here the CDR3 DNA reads TGTGCCTGGAGTGTACTCCCAGGAAACACCATATATTTT. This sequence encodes CAWSVLPGNTIYF. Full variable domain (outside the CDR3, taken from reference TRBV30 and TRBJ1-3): SQTIHQWPATLVQPVGSPLSLECTVEGTSNPNLYWYRQAAGRGLQLLFYSVGIGQISSEVPQNLSASRPQDRQFILSSKKLLLSDSGFYLCAWSVLPGNTIYFGEGSWLTVV.

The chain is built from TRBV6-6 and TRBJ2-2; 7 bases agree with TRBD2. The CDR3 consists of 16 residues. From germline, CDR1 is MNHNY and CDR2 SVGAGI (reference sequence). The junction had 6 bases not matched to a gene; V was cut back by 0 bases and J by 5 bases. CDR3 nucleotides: TGTGCCAGCAGTTACTCCGGACTAGGGGAGACCGGGGAGCTGTTTTTT. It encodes CASSYSGLGETGELFF.

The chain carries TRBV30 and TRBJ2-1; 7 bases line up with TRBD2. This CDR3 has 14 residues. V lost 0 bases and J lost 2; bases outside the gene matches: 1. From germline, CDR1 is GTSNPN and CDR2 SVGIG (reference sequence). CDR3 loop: CAWSVLAPYNEQFF. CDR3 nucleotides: TGTGCCTGGAGTGTACTAGCGCCCTACAATGAGCAGTTCTTC.

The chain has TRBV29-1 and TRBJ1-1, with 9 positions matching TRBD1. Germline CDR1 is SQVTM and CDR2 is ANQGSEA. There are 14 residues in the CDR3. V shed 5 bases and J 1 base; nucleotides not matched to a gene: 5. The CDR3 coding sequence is TGCAGCGTTCTGGTACAGGGGGCGAACACTGAAGCTTTCTTT. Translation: CSVLVQGANTEAFF.

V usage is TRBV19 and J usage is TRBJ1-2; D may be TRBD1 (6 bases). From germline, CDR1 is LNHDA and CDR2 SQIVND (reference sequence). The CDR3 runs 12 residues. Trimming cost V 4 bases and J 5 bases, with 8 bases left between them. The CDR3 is CASSTGQYGYTF. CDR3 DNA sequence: TGTGCCAGTAGTACCGGACAGTATGGCTACACCTTC.

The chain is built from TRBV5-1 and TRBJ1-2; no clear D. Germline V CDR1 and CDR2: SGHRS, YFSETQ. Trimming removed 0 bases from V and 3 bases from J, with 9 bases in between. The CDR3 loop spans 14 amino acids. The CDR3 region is CASSLAGPDYGYTF. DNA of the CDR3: TGCGCCAGCAGCTTGGCAGGCCCTGACTATGGCTACACCTTC.

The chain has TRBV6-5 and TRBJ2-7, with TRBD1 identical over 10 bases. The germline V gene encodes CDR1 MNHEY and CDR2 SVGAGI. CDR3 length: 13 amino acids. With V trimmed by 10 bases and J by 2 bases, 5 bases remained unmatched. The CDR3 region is CATRDRGPYEQYF. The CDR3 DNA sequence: TGTGCCACCCGGGACAGGGGACCCTACGAGCAGTACTTC.

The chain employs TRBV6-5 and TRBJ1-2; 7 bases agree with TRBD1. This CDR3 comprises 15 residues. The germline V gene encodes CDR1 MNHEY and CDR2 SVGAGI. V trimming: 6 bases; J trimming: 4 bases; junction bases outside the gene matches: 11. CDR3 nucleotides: TGTGCCAGCAGATATCCGACAGGGATCCTCTATGGCTACACCTTC. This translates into CASRYPTGILYGYTF.

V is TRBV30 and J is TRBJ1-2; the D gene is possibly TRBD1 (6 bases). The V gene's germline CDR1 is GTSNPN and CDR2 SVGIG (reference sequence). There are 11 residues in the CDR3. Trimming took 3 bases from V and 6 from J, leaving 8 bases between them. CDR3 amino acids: CAWSRGHGYTF. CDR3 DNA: TGTGCCTGGAGCAGGGGCCATGGCTACACCTTC.

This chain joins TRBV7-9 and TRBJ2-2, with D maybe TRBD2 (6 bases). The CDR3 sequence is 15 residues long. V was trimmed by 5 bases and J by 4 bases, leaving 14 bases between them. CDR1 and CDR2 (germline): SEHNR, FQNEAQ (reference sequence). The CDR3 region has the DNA TGTGCCAGCAGCCCGCGGCGGGGTCCCACCGGGGAGCTGTTTTTT. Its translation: CASSPRRGPTGELFF.

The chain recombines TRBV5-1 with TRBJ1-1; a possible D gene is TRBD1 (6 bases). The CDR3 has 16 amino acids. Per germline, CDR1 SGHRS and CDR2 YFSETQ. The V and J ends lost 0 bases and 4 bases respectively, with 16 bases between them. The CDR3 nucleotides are TGCGCCAGCAGCTTGGGGGGGCGCGTTGGGACCACTGAAGCTTTCTTT. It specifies CASSLGGRVGTTEAFF.

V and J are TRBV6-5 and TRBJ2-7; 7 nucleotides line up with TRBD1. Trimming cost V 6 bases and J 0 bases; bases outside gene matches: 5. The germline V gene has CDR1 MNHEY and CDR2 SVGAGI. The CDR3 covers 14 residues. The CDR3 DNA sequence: TGTGCCAGCAGCCGACAGGGATTCTCCTACGAGCAGTACTTC. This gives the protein CASSRQGFSYEQYF.

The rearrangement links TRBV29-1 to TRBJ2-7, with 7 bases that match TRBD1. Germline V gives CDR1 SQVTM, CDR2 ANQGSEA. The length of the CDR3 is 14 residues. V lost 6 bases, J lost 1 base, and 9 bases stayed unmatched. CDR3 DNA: TGCAGCGTAAAGGACAGGAAAGGTTCCTACGAGCAGTACTTC. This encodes CSVKDRKGSYEQYF.

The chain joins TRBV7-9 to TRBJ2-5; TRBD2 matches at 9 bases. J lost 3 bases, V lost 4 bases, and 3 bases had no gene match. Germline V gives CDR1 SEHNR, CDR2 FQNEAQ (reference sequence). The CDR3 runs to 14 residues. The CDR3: CASSSRLAEETQYF. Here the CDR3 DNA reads TGTGCCAGCAGCTCCAGACTAGCGGAAGAGACCCAGTACTTC.

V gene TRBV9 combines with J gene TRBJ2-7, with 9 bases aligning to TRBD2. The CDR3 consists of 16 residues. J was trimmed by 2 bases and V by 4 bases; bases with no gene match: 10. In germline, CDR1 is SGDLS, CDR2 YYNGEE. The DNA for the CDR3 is TGTGCCAGCAGCTCCTCGGGCGGGGGGGTCGCCTACGAGCAGTACTTC. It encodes CASSSSGGGVAYEQYF.

This chain's CDR3 is CASRRGASGTTYEQYF. CDR3 nucleotides: TGTGCCAGCAGACGCGGGGCTAGCGGGACCACCTACGAGCAGTACTTC. V is TRBV14 and J is TRBJ2-7; 9 bases match TRBD2. V shed 6 bases, J shed 2 bases, and the junction held 11 bases outside the gene matches. Germline-derived CDR1 and CDR2 are SGHDN and FVKESK. The CDR3 is 16 residues long.

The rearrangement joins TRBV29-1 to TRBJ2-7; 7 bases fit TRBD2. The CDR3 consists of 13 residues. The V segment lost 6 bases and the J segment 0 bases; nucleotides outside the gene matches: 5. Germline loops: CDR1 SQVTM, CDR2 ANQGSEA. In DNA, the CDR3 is TGCAGCGTGCCCCTAGCGGACTCCTACGAGCAGTACTTC. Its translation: CSVPLADSYEQYF.